The next 6 T cell receptor beta chains were all read from a single sample in a study of blood T cell repertoires in COVID-19. The method was immunoSEQ multiplex PCR; TCRdb's version includes in-frame clones alone and lacks a portion of them. The sample consists of 200,000 to 250,000 clones, about 87% of them appearing once. Sequenced sample: PBMCs or T cells enriched from blood (not recorded which). Receptor source: a man aged 25-45 years who had recovered from COVID-19.

The chain has TRBV11-2 and TRBJ1-1, with D unresolved. The CDR3 has 13 residues. Trimming cost V 3 bases and J 1 base, with 6 bases left between them. CDR1 SGHAT and CDR2 FQNNGV come from the germline V gene. CDR3 nucleotides: TGTGCCAGCAGCTTTGGGAGGAACACTGAAGCTTTCTTT. Encoded protein: CASSFGRNTEAFF.

This rearrangement joins TRBV18 to TRBJ2-1, with TRBD1 identical over 11 bases. The CDR3 is 18 residues long. Germline CDR1 is KGHSH and CDR2 is LQKENI. J was trimmed by 0 bases and V by 6 bases; bases with no gene match: 10. As DNA, the CDR3 is TGTGCCAGCTCGCTCGGACAGGGGGCGATCGGCTCCTACAATGAGCAGTTCTTC. This translates into CASSLGQGAIGSYNEQFF.

This rearrangement joins TRBV6-6 to TRBJ1-1, with 10 bases that match TRBD1. V lost 1 base, J lost 2 bases, and 1 base stayed unmatched. Germline V CDR1 and CDR2: MNHNY, SVGAGI (reference sequence). CDR3 size: 15 residues. CDR3 sequence reads: CASSYWDRGNTEAFF. DNA of the CDR3: TGTGCCAGCAGTTACTGGGACAGGGGAAACACTGAAGCTTTCTTT.

The genes are TRBV5-1 and TRBJ2-3, with TRBD2 matching over 9 bases. The V gene's germline CDR1 is SGHRS and CDR2 YFSETQ. The J segment lost 2 bases and the V segment lost 0 bases, leaving 4 bases of the junction unmatched. The CDR3 sequence is 16 residues long. CDR3: CASSLVAGGITDTQYF. The CDR3 DNA sequence: TGCGCCAGCAGCTTGGTGGCGGGGGGGATCACAGATACGCAGTATTTT.

This chain uses TRBV23-1 with TRBJ2-1; TRBD1 agrees at 8 bases. TRBV23-1 counts as an open reading frame of uncertain function. V trimming: 7 bases; J trimming: 0 bases; junction bases outside the gene matches: 8. The CDR3 has 16 residues. The DNA for the CDR3 is TGCGCCAGCATCACAGGGGGAGCGGGCTCCTACAATGAGCAGTTCTTC. Translated: CASITGGAGSYNEQFF.

In DNA form, the CDR3 reads TGCGCCAGCCCGGACAGGGGTACCCCACCTTATGGCTACACCTTC. Translation: CASPDRGTPPYGYTF. The chain carries TRBV5-1 and TRBJ1-2, with 9 bases fitting TRBD1. The CDR3 is made up of 15 amino acids. The ends lost 7 bases at V and 5 bases at J; junction bases unmatched: 12. Germline CDR1 and CDR2: SGHRS and YFSETQ.